The next 21 T cell receptor beta chains were all read from a single sample in a study of blood T cell repertoires in COVID-19. TCRdb keeps only in-frame clones here, not all; method: immunoSEQ multiplex PCR. The sample consists of 330,000 or so clones, about 90% of them appearing once. Sequencing was carried out using PBMCs or T cells enriched from blood (not recorded which). The receptors here all came from a woman in her twenties or thirties who had been exposed to COVID-19.

The CDR3 loop is CASSQEARLTEAFF. The CDR3 nucleotides are TGTGCCAGCAGCCAAGAAGCGCGGTTGACTGAAGCTTTCTTT. This chain uses TRBV3-1 (or the pseudogene TRBV3-2) with TRBJ1-1, with D uncertain. Germline V CDR1 and CDR2: LGHDT, YNNKEL (reference sequence). The ends were cut back, 0 bases at V and 5 bases at J, with 10 bases in the middle. This CDR3 spans 14 amino acids.

This chain links TRBV10-3 with TRBJ2-3; TRBD2 agrees at 7 bases. This CDR3 is 12 amino acids long. The germline V gene encodes CDR1 ENHRY and CDR2 SYGVKD. With V trimmed by 8 bases and J by 1 base, 0 bases remained unmatched. The CDR3 reads CAIAGGTDTQYF. The CDR3 nucleotides read TGTGCCATCGCGGGGGGCACAGATACGCAGTATTTT.

This chain links TRBV28 with TRBJ1-2; D is possibly TRBD1 (5 bases). Germline lookup yields CDR1 MDHEN and CDR2 SYDVKM. The CDR3 is 15 residues long. Trimming pared 4 bases from V and 3 bases from J, leaving 15 bases between. The CDR3 loop is CASSSTGGLHYGYTF. CDR3 DNA sequence: TGTGCCAGCAGTTCGACGGGGGGACTCCACTATGGCTACACCTTC.

This clone was counted only a few times. The rearrangement links TRBV11-2 to TRBJ1-2, with 7 positions matching TRBD1. Trimming removed 3 bases from V and 0 bases from J; junction bases left unmatched: 10. The germline CDR1 and CDR2 sequences are SGHAT and FQNNGV. The CDR3 runs to 17 residues. The CDR3 sequence is CASSFLQGTATNYGYTF. CDR3 nucleotides: TGTGCCAGCAGCTTCCTACAAGGGACAGCTACTAACTATGGCTACACCTTC. Variable domain in full (rest from reference TRBV11-2 and TRBJ1-2): EAGVAQSPRYKIIEKRQSVAFWCNPISGHATLYWYQQILGQGPKLLIQFQNNGVVDDSQLPKDRFSAERLKGVDSTLKIQPAKLEDSAVYLCASSFLQGTATNYGYTFGSGTRLTVV.

The genes are TRBV19 and TRBJ1-2, with 7 bases identical to TRBD1. Per the germline V gene, CDR1 is LNHDA and CDR2 is SQIVND (reference sequence). The J segment lost 3 bases and the V segment lost 5 bases, leaving 9 bases of the junction unmatched. The CDR3 is 15 amino acids. CDR3 DNA: TGTGCCAGTAGTTCGGGACAGACAACTTACTATGGCTACACCTTC. Translated: CASSSGQTTYYGYTF.

The V and J genes are TRBV10-2 and TRBJ2-3; TRBD2 matches at 7 bases. Germline CDR1 is WSHSY and CDR2 is SAAADI. This CDR3 is built from 17 residues. V dropped 10 bases and J dropped 0; count of bases not matched to a gene: 16. The CDR3 loop is CATKQLATSLSTDTQYF. The CDR3 nucleotides read TGCGCCACCAAGCAACTAGCGACTTCCCTTAGCACAGATACGCAGTATTTT.

The chain carries TRBV11-2 and TRBJ2-7; the D gene is possibly TRBD2 (7 bases). The germline CDR1 and CDR2 sequences are SGHAT and FQNNGV. V was trimmed by 7 bases and J by 2 bases, leaving 18 bases between them. This CDR3 region has 15 residues. This chain's CDR3 is CASIQGRGAAYEQYF. As DNA, the CDR3 is TGTGCCAGCATCCAAGGTCGGGGGGCCGCCTACGAGCAGTACTTC.

The chain combines TRBV7-9 with TRBJ2-3; 7 nucleotides match TRBD2. Trimming took 1 base from V and 5 from J; bases not matched to a gene: 9. Germline CDR1 and CDR2: SEHNR and FQNEAQ (reference sequence). The CDR3 contains 16 residues. Here the CDR3 reads CASSLGLAESGDTQYF. The CDR3 DNA is TGTGCCAGCAGCTTAGGTCTAGCGGAAAGTGGAGATACGCAGTATTTT.

The chain uses TRBV5-1 and TRBJ2-3; D perhaps matches TRBD2 (7 bases). Trimming cost V 3 bases and J 3 bases, with 17 bases left between them. From germline, CDR1 is SGHRS and CDR2 YFSETQ. This CDR3 has 16 residues. CDR3 sequence: CASSSTGRGRTDTQYF. The CDR3 bases are TGCGCCAGCAGCTCCACAGGGAGGGGAAGGACAGATACGCAGTATTTT.

This clone was found a few times. V is TRBV27 and J is TRBJ2-1; TRBD2 matches 11 bases. V was pared by 11 bases and J by 10 bases, with 16 bases of the junction left unmatched. CDR3 length: 15 amino acids. From germline, CDR1 is MNHEY and CDR2 SMNVEV (reference sequence). DNA for the CDR3: TGTGCCTCCGAGGGAGGGCTAGCGGGAGGCCGGGAGCAGTTCTTC. This gives the protein CASEGGLAGGREQFF.

This clone is a singleton in its sample. CDR3 DNA sequence: TGTGCCAGTAGAGCCTCTAACAGGGGAGGAGAGACCCAGTACTTC. Translating it yields CASRASNRGGETQYF. The rearrangement links TRBV19 to TRBJ2-5; tentative D call: TRBD1 (7 bases). Germline CDR1 reads LNHDA; CDR2 reads SQIVND (reference sequence). Trimming stripped 6 bases from V and 4 bases from J, with 18 bases between. This CDR3 contains 15 residues.

The rearrangement uses TRBV6-6 and TRBJ2-7; 9 bases align to TRBD2. The ends lost 6 bases at V and 3 bases at J; junction bases unmatched: 6. Germline lookup yields CDR1 MNHNY and CDR2 SVGAGI (reference sequence). This CDR3 is 14 amino acids long. CDR3: CASSRREGSYEQYF. The CDR3, as DNA: TGTGCCAGCAGCCGGCGGGAGGGTAGCTACGAGCAGTACTTC.

V is TRBV5-1 and J is TRBJ2-1, with 9 nucleotides matching TRBD2. CDR1 and CDR2 (germline): SGHRS, YFSETQ. V lost 4 bases and J lost 8; bases outside the gene matches: 7. This CDR3 spans 14 amino acids. In DNA, the CDR3 is TGCGCCAGCAGCGGGACTAGCTTCATCGATGAGCAGTTCTTC. Encoded protein: CASSGTSFIDEQFF. The full variable domain, rest sourced from reference TRBV5-1 and TRBJ2-1, is KAGVTQTPRYLIKTRGQQVTLSCSPISGHRSVSWYQQTPGQGLQFLFEYFSETQRNKGNFPGRFSGRQFSNSRSEMNVSTLELGDSALYLCASSGTSFIDEQFFGPGTRLTVL.

The DNA for the CDR3 is TGTGCCAGCCGGCACCAATGGCTTAGCGGGAGGCCGGGAACCGGGGAGCTGTTTTTT. This sequence encodes CASRHQWLSGRPGTGELFF. This chain uses TRBV2 with TRBJ2-2; 10 nucleotides agree with TRBD2. The V and J ends lost 8 bases and 5 bases, in that order; junction bases with no gene match: 20. CDR1 is SNHLY and CDR2 is FYNNEI in the germline V gene. The CDR3 is made up of 19 amino acids.

The rearrangement joins TRBV28 to TRBJ1-2; D gene unclear. CDR3 length equals 13 residues. V lost 5 bases and J 1 base, leaving 8 bases between the germline ends. CDR1 and CDR2 from the germline V gene are MDHEN and SYDVKM. As DNA, the CDR3 is TGTGCCAGCAGTATCCGGGGTAACTATGGCTACACCTTC. This codes for CASSIRGNYGYTF.

The chain couples TRBV14 to TRBJ2-7; maybe TRBD2 (6 bases). The CDR3 has 15 residues. Between the trimmed V and J ends, which lost 1 base and 6 bases, there was a span of 16 bases. Germline loops: CDR1 SGHDN, CDR2 FVKESK. The CDR3 is CASSQVAGRRGEQYF. CDR3 nucleotide sequence: TGTGCCAGCAGCCAAGTGGCGGGGAGAAGGGGCGAGCAGTACTTC.

This chain connects TRBV7-3 to TRBJ2-7; TRBD2 matches at 8 bases. Germline V gene lookup returns CDR1 SGHTA and CDR2 FQGTGA. The V segment lost 0 bases and the J segment 6 bases; nucleotides outside the gene matches: 7. The CDR3 is made up of 15 amino acids. The DNA for the CDR3 is TGTGCCAGCAGCTTAACCGGGAGGGAGCTCTCCGAGCAGTACTTC. It yields the protein CASSLTGRELSEQYF.

The chain links TRBV28 to TRBJ1-3, with unresolved D. The length of the CDR3 is 12 residues. Germline CDR1 is MDHEN and CDR2 is SYDVKM. Trimming took off 6 bases at V and 2 bases at J, with 5 bases between the two ends. CDR3 coding DNA: TGTGCCAGCAGCCGAGCTGGAAACACCATATATTTT. It yields the protein CASSRAGNTIYF. The variable domain in full, with the rest retrieved from reference TRBV28 and TRBJ1-3, is DVKVTQSSRYLVKRTGEKVFLECVQDMDHENMFWYRQDPGLGLRLIYFSYDVKMKEKGDIPEGYSVSREKKERFSLILESASTNQTSMYLCASSRAGNTIYFGEGSWLTVV.

V is TRBV5-1 and J is TRBJ2-7, with TRBD2 matching over 9 bases. Germline CDR1 and CDR2: SGHRS and YFSETQ. The V segment lost 0 bases and the J segment 7 bases; nucleotides outside the gene matches: 8. The length of the CDR3 is 15 residues. The CDR3 protein is CASSLGSGSSGEQYF. CDR3 bases: TGCGCCAGCAGCTTGGGTAGCGGGAGTTCTGGGGAGCAGTACTTC.

J is TRBJ2-2 and V is TRBV3-1 (or the pseudogene TRBV3-2), with 11 nucleotides matching TRBD2. V was clipped by 2 bases and J by 0 bases; unmatched bases: 5. The germline CDR1 and CDR2 sequences are LGHDT and YNNKEL (reference sequence). CDR3 size: 18 residues. Here the CDR3 reads CASSQRLAGPSNTGELFF. The CDR3 nucleotides read TGTGCCAGCAGCCAACGACTAGCGGGACCTTCGAACACCGGGGAGCTGTTTTTT.

The rearrangement joins TRBV2 to TRBJ1-5, with TRBD1 matching over 9 bases. This CDR3 is 16 amino acids long. The V segment lost 4 bases and the J segment 2 bases; nucleotides outside the gene matches: 6. Germline V gene sequence: CDR1 SNHLY, CDR2 FYNNEI. The CDR3 DNA is TGTGCCAGCAGTGGGTTACAGGGGGCCGGCAATCAGCCCCAGCATTTT. Translating gives CASSGLQGAGNQPQHF.